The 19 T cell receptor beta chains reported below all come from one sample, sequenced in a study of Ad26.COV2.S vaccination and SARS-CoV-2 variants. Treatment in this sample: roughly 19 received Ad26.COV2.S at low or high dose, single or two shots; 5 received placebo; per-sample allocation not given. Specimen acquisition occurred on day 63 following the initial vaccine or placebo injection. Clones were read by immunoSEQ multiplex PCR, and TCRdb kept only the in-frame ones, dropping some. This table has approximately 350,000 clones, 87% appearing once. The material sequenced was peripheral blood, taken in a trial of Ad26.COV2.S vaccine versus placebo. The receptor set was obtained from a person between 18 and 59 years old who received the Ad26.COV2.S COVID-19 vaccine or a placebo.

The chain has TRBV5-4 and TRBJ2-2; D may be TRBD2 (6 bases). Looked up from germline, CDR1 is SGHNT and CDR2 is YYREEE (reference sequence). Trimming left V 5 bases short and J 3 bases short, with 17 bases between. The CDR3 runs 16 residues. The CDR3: CASSSNGGVYTGELFF. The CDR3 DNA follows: TGTGCCAGCAGTTCGAACGGGGGAGTTTACACCGGGGAGCTGTTTTTT. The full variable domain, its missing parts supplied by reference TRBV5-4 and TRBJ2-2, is ETGVTQSPTHLIKTRGQQVTLRCSSQSGHNTVSWYQQALGQGPQFIFQYYREEENGRGNFPPRFSGLQFPNYSSELNVNALELDDSALYLCASSSNGGVYTGELFFGEGSRLTVL.

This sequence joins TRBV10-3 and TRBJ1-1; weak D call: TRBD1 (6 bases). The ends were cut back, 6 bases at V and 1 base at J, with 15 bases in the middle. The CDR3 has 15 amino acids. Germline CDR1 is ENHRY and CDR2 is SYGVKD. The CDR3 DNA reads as TGTGCCATCAGCAACGGTGGGACAACGAACACTGAAGCTTTCTTT. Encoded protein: CAISNGGTTNTEAFF.

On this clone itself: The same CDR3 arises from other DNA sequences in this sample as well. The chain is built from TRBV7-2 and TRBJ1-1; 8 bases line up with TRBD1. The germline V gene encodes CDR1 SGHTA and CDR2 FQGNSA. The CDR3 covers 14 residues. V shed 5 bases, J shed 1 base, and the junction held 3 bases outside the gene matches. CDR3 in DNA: TGTGCCAGCAGCCTGGACAGGGCGAACACTGAAGCTTTCTTT. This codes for CASSLDRANTEAFF.

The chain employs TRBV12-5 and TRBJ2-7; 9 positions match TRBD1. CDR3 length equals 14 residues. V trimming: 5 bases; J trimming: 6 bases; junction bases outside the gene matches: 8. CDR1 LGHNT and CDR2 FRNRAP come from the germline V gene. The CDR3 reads CASGPGTGPFEQYF. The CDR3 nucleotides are TGTGCTAGTGGTCCCGGGACAGGGCCCTTCGAGCAGTACTTC.

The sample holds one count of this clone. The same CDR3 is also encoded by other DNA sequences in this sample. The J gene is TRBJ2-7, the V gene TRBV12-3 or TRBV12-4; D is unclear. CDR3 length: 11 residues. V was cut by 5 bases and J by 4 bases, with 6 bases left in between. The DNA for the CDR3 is TGTGCCAGCAGTCTGAAGTACGAGCAGTACTTC. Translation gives CASSLKYEQYF.

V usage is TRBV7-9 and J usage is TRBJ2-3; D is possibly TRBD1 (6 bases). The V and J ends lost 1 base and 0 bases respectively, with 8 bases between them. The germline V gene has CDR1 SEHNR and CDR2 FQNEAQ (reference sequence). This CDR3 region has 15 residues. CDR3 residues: CASSLGQVSTDTQYF. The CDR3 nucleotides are TGTGCCAGCAGCTTAGGACAGGTTAGCACAGATACGCAGTATTTT.

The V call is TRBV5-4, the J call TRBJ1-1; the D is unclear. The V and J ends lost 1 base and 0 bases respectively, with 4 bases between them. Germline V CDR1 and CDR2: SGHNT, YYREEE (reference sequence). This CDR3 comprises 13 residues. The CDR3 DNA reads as TGTGCCAGCAGCTTGAAGTTGAACACTGAAGCTTTCTTT. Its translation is CASSLKLNTEAFF.

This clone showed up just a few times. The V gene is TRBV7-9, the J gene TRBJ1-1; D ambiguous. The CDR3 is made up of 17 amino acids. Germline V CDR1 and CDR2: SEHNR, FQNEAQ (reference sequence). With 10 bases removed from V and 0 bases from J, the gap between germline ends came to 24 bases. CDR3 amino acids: CATIGGLSFGLNTEAFF. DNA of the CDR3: TGTGCCACCATCGGTGGACTTAGCTTTGGTTTGAACACTGAAGCTTTCTTT.

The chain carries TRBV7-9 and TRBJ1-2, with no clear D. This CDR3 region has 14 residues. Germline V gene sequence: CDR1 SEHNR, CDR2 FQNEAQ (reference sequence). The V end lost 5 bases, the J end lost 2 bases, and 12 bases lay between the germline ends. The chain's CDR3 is CASSPPVANYGYTF. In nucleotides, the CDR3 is TGTGCCAGCAGCCCCCCAGTAGCAAACTATGGCTACACCTTC.

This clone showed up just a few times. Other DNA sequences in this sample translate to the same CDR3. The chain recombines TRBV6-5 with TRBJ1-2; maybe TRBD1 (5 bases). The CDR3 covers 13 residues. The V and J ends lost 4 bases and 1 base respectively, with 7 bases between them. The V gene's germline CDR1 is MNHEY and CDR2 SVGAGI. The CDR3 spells CASSFQGNYGYTF. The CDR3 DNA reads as TGTGCCAGCAGTTTCCAGGGTAACTATGGCTACACCTTC.

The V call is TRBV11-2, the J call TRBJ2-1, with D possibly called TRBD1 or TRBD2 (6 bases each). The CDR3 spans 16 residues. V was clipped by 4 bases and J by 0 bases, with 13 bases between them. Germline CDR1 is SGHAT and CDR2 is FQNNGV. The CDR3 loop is CASSSRRGNSYNEQFF. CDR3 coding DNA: TGTGCCAGCAGCTCTCGGAGGGGGAACTCCTACAATGAGCAGTTCTTC. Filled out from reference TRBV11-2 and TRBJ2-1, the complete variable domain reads EAGVAQSPRYKIIEKRQSVAFWCNPISGHATLYWYQQILGQGPKLLIQFQNNGVVDDSQLPKDRFSAERLKGVDSTLKIQPAKLEDSAVYLCASSSRRGNSYNEQFFGPGTRLTVL.

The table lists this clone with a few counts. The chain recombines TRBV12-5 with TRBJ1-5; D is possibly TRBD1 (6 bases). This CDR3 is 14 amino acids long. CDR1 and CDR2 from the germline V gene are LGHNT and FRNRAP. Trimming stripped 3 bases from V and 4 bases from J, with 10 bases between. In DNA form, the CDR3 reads TGTGCTAGTGGTTTCGGGGGACATAATCAGCCCCAGCATTTT. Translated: CASGFGGHNQPQHF.

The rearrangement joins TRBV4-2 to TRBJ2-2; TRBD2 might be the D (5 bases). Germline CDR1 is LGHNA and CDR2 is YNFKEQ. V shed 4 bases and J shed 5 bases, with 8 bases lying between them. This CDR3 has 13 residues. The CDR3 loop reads CASSPGGTGELFF. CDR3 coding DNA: TGTGCCAGCAGCCCAGGAGGAACCGGGGAGCTGTTTTTT.

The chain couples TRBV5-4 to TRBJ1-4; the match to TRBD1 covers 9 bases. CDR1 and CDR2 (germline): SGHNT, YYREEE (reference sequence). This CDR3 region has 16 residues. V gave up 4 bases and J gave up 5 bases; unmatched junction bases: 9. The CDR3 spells CASSPPPGQGNEKLFF. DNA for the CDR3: TGTGCCAGCAGCCCCCCGCCGGGACAGGGAAATGAAAAACTGTTTTTT.

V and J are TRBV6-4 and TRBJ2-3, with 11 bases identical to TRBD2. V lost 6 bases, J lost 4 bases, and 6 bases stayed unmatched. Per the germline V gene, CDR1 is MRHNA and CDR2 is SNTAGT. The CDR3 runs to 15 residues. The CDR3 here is CASSNSGGAADTQYF. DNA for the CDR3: TGTGCCAGCAGCAATAGCGGGGGGGCCGCAGATACGCAGTATTTT.

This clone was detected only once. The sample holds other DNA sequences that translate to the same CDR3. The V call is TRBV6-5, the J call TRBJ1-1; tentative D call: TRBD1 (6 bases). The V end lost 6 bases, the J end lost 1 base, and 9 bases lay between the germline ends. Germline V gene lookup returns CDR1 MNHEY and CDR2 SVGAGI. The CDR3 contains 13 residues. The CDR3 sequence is CASSRGGNTEAFF. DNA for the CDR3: TGTGCCAGCAGCCGAGGGGGGAACACTGAAGCTTTCTTT.

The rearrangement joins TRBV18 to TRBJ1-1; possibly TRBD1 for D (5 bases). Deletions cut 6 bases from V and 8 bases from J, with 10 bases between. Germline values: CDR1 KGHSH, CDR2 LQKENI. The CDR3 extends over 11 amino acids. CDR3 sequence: CASSRGGEAFF. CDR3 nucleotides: TGTGCCAGCTCCCGGGGGGGGGAAGCTTTCTTT.

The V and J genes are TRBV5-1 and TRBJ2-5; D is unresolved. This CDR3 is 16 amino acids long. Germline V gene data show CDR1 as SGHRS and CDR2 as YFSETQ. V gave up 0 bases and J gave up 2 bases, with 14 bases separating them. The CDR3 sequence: CASSLASVWQQETQYF. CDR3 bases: TGCGCCAGCAGCTTGGCCTCGGTATGGCAGCAAGAGACCCAGTACTTC.

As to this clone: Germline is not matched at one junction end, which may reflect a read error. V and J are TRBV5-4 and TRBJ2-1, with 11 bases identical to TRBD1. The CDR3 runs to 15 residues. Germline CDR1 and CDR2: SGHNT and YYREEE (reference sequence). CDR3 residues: CASSLGTGGYDEQFF. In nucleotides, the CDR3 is TGTGCCAGCAGCTTGGGGACAGGGGGCTACGATGAGCAGTTCTTC.